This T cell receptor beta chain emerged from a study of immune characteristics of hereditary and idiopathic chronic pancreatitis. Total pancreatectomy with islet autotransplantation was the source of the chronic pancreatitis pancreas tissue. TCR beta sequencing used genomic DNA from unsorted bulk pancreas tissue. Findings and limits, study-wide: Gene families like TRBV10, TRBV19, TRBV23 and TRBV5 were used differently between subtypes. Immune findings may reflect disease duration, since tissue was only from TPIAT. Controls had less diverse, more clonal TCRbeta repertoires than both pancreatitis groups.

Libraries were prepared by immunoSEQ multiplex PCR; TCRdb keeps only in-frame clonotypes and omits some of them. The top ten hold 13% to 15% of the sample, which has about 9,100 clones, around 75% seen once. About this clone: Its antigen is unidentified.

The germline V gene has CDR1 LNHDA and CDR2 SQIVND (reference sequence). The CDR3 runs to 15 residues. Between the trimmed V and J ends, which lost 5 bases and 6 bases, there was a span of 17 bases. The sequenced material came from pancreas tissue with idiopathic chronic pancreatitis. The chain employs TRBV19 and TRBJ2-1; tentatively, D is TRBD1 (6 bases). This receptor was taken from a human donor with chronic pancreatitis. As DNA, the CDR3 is TGTGCCAGTAGTCGCCGGGACACCCGTTCCAATGAGCAGTTCTTC. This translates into CASSRRDTRSNEQFF. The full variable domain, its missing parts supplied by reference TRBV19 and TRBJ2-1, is DGGITQSPKYLFRKEGQNVTLSCEQNLNHDAMYWYRQDPGQGLRLIYYSQIVNDFQKGDIAEGYSVSREKKESFPLTVTSAQKNPTAFYLCASSRRDTRSNEQFFGPGTRLTVL.